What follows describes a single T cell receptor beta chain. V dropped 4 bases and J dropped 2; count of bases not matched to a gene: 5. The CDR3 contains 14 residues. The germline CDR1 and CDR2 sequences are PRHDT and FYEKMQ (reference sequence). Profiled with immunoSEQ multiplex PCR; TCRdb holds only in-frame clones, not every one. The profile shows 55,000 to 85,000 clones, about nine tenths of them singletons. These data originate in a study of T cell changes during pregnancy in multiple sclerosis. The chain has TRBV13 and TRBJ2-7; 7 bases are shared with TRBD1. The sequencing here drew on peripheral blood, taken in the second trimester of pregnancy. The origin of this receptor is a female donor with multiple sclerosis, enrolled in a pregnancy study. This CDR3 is CASSSGDRAYEQYF. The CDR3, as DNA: TGTGCCAGCAGCTCCGGCGACAGGGCCTACGAGCAGTACTTC.